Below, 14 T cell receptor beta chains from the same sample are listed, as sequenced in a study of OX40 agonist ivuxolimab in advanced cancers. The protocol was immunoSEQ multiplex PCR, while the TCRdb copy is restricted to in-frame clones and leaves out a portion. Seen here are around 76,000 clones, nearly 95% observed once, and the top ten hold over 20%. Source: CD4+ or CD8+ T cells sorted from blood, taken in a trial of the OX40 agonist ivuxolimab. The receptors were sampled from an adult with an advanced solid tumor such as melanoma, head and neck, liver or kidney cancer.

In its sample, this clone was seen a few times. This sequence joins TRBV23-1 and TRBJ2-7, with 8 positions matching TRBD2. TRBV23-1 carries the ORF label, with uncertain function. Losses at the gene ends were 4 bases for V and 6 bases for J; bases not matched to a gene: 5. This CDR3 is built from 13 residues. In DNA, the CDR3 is TGCGCCAGCAGTCGCACGGGAGGGCGCGAGCAGTACTTC. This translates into CASSRTGGREQYF.

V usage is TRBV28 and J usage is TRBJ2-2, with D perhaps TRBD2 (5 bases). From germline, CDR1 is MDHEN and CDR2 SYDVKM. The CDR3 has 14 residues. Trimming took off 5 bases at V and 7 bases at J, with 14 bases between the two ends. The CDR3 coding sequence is TGTGCCAGCAGTCCCCTCGGGGATATCGGGGAGCTGTTTTTT. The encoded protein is CASSPLGDIGELFF.

For the CDR3, the DNA is TGTGCCAGCAGTGGCCGGGCAGATACGCAGTATTTT. It encodes CASSGRADTQYF. The chain combines TRBV25-1 with TRBJ2-3; D is undetermined. V gave up 4 bases and J gave up 4 bases, with 6 bases separating them. The CDR3 extends over 12 amino acids. Germline loops: CDR1 MGHDK, CDR2 SYGVNS.

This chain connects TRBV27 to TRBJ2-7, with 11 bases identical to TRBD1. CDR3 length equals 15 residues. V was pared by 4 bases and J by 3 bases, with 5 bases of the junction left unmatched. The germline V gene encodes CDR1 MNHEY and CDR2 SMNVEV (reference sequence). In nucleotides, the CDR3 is TGTGCCAGCAGTTACGGGGGGACAGGGGGCTACGAGCAGTACTTC. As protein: CASSYGGTGGYEQYF.

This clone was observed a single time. CDR3 nucleotide sequence: TGTGCCAGCAGTTCCGGGGACAGGGGGATCACTGAAGCTTTCTTT. It yields the protein CASSSGDRGITEAFF. The chain uses TRBV6-5 and TRBJ1-1; 11 bases are a match to TRBD1. Germline V gene sequence: CDR1 MNHEY, CDR2 SVGAGI. This CDR3 spans 15 amino acids. J gave up 4 bases and V 4 bases, and 5 bases lay outside the gene matches.

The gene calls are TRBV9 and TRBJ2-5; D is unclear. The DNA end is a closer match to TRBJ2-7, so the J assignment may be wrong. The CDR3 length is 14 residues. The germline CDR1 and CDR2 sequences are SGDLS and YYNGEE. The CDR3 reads CASSVAISSYEQYF. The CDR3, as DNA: TGTGCCAGCAGCGTAGCTATTAGCTCCTACGAGCAGTACTTC.

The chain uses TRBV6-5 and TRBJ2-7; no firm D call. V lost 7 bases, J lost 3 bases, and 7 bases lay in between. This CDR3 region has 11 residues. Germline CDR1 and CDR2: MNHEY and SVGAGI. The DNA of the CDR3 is TGTGCCAGCACGGGCAGCTACGAGCAGTACTTC. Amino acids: CASTGSYEQYF.

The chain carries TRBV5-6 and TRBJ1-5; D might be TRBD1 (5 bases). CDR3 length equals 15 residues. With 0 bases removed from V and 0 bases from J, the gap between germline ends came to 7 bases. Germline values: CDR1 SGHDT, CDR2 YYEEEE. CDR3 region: CASSLAQDSNQPQHF. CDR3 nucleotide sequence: TGTGCCAGCAGCTTGGCACAGGATAGCAATCAGCCCCAGCATTTT.

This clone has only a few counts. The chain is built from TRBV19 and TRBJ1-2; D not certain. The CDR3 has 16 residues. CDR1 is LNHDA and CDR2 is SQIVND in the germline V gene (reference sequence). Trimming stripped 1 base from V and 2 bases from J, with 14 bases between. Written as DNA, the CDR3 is TGTGCCAGTAGTATAGCTTCGGAAACCTTAAACTATGGCTACACCTTC. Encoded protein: CASSIASETLNYGYTF.

CDR3 sequence reads: CASSKEISYGYTF. CDR3 DNA sequence: TGTGCCAGCAGCAAAGAAATTTCCTATGGCTACACCTTC. V and J are TRBV7-2 and TRBJ1-2; D gene ambiguous. CDR1 is SGHTA and CDR2 is FQGNSA in the germline V gene. V was pared by 5 bases and J by 4 bases, with 11 bases between. The CDR3 extends over 13 amino acids.

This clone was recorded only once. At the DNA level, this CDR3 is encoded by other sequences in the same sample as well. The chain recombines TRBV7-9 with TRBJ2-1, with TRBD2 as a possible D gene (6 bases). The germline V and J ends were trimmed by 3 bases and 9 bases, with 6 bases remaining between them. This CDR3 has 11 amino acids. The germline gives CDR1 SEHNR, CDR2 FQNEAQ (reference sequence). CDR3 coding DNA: TGTGCCAGCAGCTTGGGGGGTGAGCAGTTCTTC. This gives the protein CASSLGGEQFF. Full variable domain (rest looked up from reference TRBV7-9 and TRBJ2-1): DTGVSQNPRHKITKRGQNVTFRCDPISEHNRLYWYRQTLGQGPEFLTYFQNEAQLEKSRLLSDRFSAERPKGSFSTLEIQRTEQGDSAMYLCASSLGGEQFFGPGTRLTVL.

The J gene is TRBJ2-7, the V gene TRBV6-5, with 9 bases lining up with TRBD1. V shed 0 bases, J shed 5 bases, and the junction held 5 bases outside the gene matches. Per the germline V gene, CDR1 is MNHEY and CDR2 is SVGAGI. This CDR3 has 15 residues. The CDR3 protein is CASSYSTGQGNEQYF. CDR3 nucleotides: TGTGCCAGCAGTTACTCGACGGGACAGGGTAACGAGCAGTACTTC.

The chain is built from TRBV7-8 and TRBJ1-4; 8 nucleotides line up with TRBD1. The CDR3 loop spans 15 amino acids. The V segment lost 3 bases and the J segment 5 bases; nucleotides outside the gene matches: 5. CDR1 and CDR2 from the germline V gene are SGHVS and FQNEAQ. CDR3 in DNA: TGTGCCAGCAGCTTCGGACAGGGAGGGAATGAAAAACTGTTTTTT. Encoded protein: CASSFGQGGNEKLFF.

The CDR3 nucleotides are TGCGCCAGCAGCCGCGCCGGAGGGAACGGTTCCGGGGCCAACGTCCTGACTTTC. Translation: CASSRAGGNGSGANVLTF. V and J are TRBV5-1 and TRBJ2-6, with D tentatively TRBD2 (6 bases). Trimming removed 4 bases from V and 4 bases from J, with 21 bases in between. This CDR3 is built from 18 residues. Germline CDR1 reads SGHRS; CDR2 reads YFSETQ.